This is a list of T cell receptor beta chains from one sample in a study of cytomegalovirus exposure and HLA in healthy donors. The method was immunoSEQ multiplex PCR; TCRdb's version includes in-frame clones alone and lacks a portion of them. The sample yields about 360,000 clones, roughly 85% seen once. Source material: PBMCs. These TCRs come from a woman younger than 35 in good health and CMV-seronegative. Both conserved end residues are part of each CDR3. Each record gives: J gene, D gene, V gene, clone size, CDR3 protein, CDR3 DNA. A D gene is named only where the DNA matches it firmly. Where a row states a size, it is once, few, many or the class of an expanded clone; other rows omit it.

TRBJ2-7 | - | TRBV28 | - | CASSLTGSYEQYF | TGTGCCAGCAGTTTAACAGGCTCCTACGAGCAGTACTTC
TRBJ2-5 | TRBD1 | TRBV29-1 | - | CSVLRDRQETQYF | TGCAGCGTCCTCCGGGACAGGCAAGAGACCCAGTACTTC
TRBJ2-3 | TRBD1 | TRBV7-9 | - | CASTPGGQVPDTQYF | TGTGCCAGCACCCCCGGGGGACAGGTCCCAGATACGCAGTATTTT
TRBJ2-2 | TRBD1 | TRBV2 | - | CASSDGGTGMSTGELFF | TGTGCCAGCAGTGATGGAGGGACAGGGATGAGCACCGGGGAGCTGTTTTTT
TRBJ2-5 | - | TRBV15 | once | CATSRVRETQYF | TGTGCCACCAGCAGAGTTAGAGAGACCCAGTACTTC
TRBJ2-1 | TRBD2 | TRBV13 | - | CASSLGTSGVWRQFF | TGTGCCAGCAGCTTAGGGACTAGCGGCGTGTGGCGGCAGTTCTTC
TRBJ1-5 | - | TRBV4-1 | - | CASSQEAGAFNQPQHF | TGCGCCAGCAGCCAAGAGGCAGGGGCATTCAATCAGCCCCAGCATTTT
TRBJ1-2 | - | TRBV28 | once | CASSPDTVGYTF | TGTGCCAGCAGTCCCGACACTGTGGGCTACACCTTC
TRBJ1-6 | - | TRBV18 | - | CASSPRRGRVDSPLHF | TGTGCCAGCTCACCACGAAGGGGCAGGGTGGATTCACCCCTCCACTTT
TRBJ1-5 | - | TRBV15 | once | CATSNSDIYSNQPQHF | TGTGCCACCAGCAATTCGGACATATATAGCAATCAGCCCCAGCATTTT
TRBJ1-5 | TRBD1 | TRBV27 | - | CASSLGQGSNQPQHF | TGTGCCAGCAGTTTGGGACAGGGAAGTAATCAGCCCCAGCATTTT
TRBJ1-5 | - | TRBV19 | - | CASSIRIPTVGSNQPQHF | TGTGCCAGTAGTATTCGTATACCGACAGTCGGCAGCAATCAGCCCCAGCATTTT
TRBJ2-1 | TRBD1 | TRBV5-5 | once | CASSLKDRGNEQFF | TGTGCCAGCAGCTTAAAGGACAGGGGGAATGAGCAGTTCTTC
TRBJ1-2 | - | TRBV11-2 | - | CASSLNTQVLGYTF | TGTGCCAGCAGCTTAAATACCCAGGTACTCGGCTACACCTTC
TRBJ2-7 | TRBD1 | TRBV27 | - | CASSVGQGYYEQYF | TGTGCCAGCAGTGTAGGACAGGGCTATTACGAGCAGTACTTC
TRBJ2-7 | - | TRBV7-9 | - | CASSLAGSGYEQYF | TGTGCCAGCAGCTTAGCAGGTAGCGGATACGAGCAGTACTTC
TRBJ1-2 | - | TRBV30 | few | CAWTVNRNHGYTF | TGTGCCTGGACGGTGAATCGTAATCATGGCTACACCTTC
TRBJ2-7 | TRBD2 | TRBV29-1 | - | CSAKGLAHHEQYF | TGCAGCGCTAAGGGACTAGCCCACCACGAGCAGTACTTC
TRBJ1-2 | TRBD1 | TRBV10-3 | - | CAISDPAGGGYTF | TGTGCCATCAGTGATCCGGCAGGGGGAGGCTACACCTTC
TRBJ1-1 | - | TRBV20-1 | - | CSALDYEAFF | TGCAGTGCCTTAGATTATGAAGCTTTCTTT
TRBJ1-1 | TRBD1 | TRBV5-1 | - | CASRPGQGGNTEAFF | TGCGCCAGCAGACCCGGACAGGGGGGGAACACTGAAGCTTTCTTT
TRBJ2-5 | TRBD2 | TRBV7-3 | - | CASSLGLGQETQYF | TGTGCCAGCAGCTTAGGACTAGGGCAAGAGACCCAGTACTTC
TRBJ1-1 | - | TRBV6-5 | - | CASSLGQNTEAFF | TGTGCCAGCAGCCTGGGACAGAACACTGAAGCTTTCTTT
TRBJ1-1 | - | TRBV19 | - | CASALGQSTEAFF | TGTGCCAGTGCCCTGGGGCAGTCTACTGAAGCTTTCTTT
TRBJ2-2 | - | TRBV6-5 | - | CASSYSSSGELFF | TGTGCCAGCAGTTACTCGTCTTCCGGGGAGCTGTTTTTT
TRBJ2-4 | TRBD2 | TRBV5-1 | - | CASSLVGGAAKNIQYF | TGCGCCAGCAGCTTGGTCGGGGGGGCCGCCAAAAACATTCAGTACTTC
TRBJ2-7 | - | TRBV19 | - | CASSMSRRDEQYF | TGTGCCAGTAGTATGTCCAGGCGGGACGAGCAGTACTTC
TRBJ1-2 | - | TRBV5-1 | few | CASSLGPDGYTF | TGCGCCAGCAGCTTGGGTCCAGATGGCTACACCTTC
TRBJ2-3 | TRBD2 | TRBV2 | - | CAIGERGGTDTQYF | TGTGCCATAGGGGAGCGGGGGGGCACAGATACGCAGTATTTT
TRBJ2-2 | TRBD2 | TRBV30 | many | CAWSALAGETGELFF | TGTGCCTGGAGTGCCCTAGCGGGAGAAACCGGGGAGCTGTTTTTT
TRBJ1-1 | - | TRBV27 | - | CASSLPGRVAFF | TGTGCCAGCAGTTTACCGGGAAGAGTGGCTTTCTTT
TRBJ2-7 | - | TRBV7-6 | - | CASSLKAGYYEQYF | TGTGCCAGCAGCTTAAAGGCAGGGTACTACGAGCAGTACTTC
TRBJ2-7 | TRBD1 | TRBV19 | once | CATQDRHVDYEQYF | TGTGCCACCCAGGACAGGCACGTCGACTACGAGCAGTACTTC
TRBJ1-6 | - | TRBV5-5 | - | CASSSQPSSYNSPLHF | TGTGCCAGCAGCTCACAGCCGAGCTCCTATAATTCACCCCTCCACTTT
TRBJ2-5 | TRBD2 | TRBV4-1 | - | CASSQVAGGTETQYF | TGCGCCAGCAGCCAGGTAGCGGGAGGTACGGAGACCCAGTACTTC
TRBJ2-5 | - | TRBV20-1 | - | CSALQGVTQYF | TGCAGTGCTTTACAAGGGGTGACCCAGTACTTC
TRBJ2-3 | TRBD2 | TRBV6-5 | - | CASSYSAGGVTDTQYF | TGTGCCAGCAGTTACTCAGCGGGGGGGGTCACAGATACGCAGTATTTT
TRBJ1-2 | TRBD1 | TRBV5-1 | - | CASSSTGDFNYGYTF | TGCGCCAGCAGCTCCACAGGGGACTTTAACTATGGCTACACCTTC
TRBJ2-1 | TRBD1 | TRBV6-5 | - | CASSPGQGVRNEQFF | TGTGCCAGCAGTCCTGGACAGGGAGTACGTAATGAGCAGTTCTTC
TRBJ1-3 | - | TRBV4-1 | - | CASSEERVYGKGSGNTIYF | TGCGCCAGCAGCGAGGAAAGGGTTTACGGGAAAGGGTCTGGAAACACCATATATTTT
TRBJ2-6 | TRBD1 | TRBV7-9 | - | CASSSNRGSGANVLTF | TGTGCCAGCAGCTCAAACAGGGGGTCCGGGGCCAACGTCCTGACTTTC
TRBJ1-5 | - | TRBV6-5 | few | CASSLDSYSNQPQHF | TGTGCCAGCAGCCTGGACAGCTATAGCAATCAGCCCCAGCATTTT
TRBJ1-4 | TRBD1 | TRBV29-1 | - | CSGGTGTGEKLFF | TGCAGCGGTGGGACAGGGACAGGTGAAAAACTGTTTTTT
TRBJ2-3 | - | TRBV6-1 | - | CASSDRFGGIGNTQYF | TGTGCCAGCAGTGATCGATTTGGGGGGATCGGGAATACGCAGTATTTT
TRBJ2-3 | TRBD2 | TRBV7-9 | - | CASSETSTGTDTQYF | TGTGCCAGCAGCGAGACTAGCACTGGCACAGATACGCAGTATTTT